This passage covers 15 T cell receptor beta chains from one sample sequenced in a study of response to subunit inactivated influenza vaccine. TCRdb analysed the RT-PCR reads with MiXCR anew, one entry per CDR3 protein. Found here are 500,000 to 650,000 distinct CDR3 sequences, less than 10% of them singletons; the top ten hold over 10%. Specimen: PBMCs from blood, collected roughly 24 months after vaccination. These receptors came from a man aged 45 to 75 who received an inactivated influenza vaccine.

This clonotype was detected only a few times. The V and J genes are TRBV6-2 or TRBV6-3 and TRBJ1-6; D gene ambiguous. The CDR3 totals 15 residues. V shed 6 bases and J shed 7 bases, with 16 bases lying between them. Germline values: CDR1 MNHEY, CDR2 SVGEGT. In nucleotides, the CDR3 is TGTGCCAGCAGATGGTGGGAGGGAACCAATTCACCCCTCCACTTT. Translated: CASRWWEGTNSPLHF.

At least ten counts were recorded for this clonotype. V is TRBV18 and J is TRBJ1-5; D perhaps matches TRBD1 (6 bases). The CDR3 is 13 residues long. V lost 4 bases and J 5 bases, leaving 9 bases between the germline ends. Germline assignment: CDR1 KGHSH and CDR2 LQKENI. CDR3 bases: TGTGCCAGCTCACAGGGGGTGGATCAGCCCCAGCATTTT. This encodes CASSQGVDQPQHF.

At least ten counts were recorded for this clonotype. At one boundary the junction diverges from the germline segment, which might be a read error. The chain joins TRBV4-2 to TRBJ1-1, with D unclear. Germline CDR1 and CDR2: LGHNA and YNFKEQ. There are 14 residues in the CDR3. CDR3 protein: CASSQARAGTEAFF. The CDR3 nucleotides read TGTGCCAGCAGCCAAGCGCGGGCGGGCACTGAAGCTTTTTTT.

The V gene is TRBV5-5, the J gene TRBJ2-1; tentatively, D is TRBD1 (5 bases). CDR3 length: 16 residues. Germline values: CDR1 SGHKS, CDR2 YYEKEE (reference sequence). The V end was cut by 0 bases, the J end by 4 bases, with 14 bases between. In nucleotides, the CDR3 is TGTGCCAGCAGCTTGGGACAGCCCCATGGGTACAATGAGCAGTTCTTC. Protein product: CASSLGQPHGYNEQFF.

This chain links TRBV7-9 with TRBJ2-4; D is undetermined. This CDR3 contains 15 residues. Trimming shortened V by 1 base and J by 1 base, and 8 bases separated the two germline ends. Germline-derived CDR1 and CDR2 are SEHNR and FQNEAQ (reference sequence). The DNA of the CDR3 is TGTGCCAGCAGCTTAGGAGATTGGGCCAAAAACATTCAGTACTTC. This sequence encodes CASSLGDWAKNIQYF.

This clonotype showed up just a few times. The V and J genes are TRBV7-2 and TRBJ2-1, with unresolved D. Trimming took 1 base from V and 15 from J, leaving 13 bases between them. The CDR3 is 12 amino acids. Germline V gene lookup returns CDR1 SGHTA and CDR2 FQGNSA. The CDR3 is CASSLGDLRRFF. CDR3 nucleotides: TGTGCCAGCAGCTTAGGGGATCTAAGGCGGTTCTTC.

V is TRBV6-1 and J is TRBJ2-5; perhaps TRBD1 as D (5 bases). Trimming shortened V by 6 bases and J by 5 bases, and 13 bases separated the two germline ends. Germline V lookup: CDR1 MNHNS, CDR2 SASEGT. This CDR3 has 13 residues. The CDR3 spells CASSEWGAETQYF. In DNA form, the CDR3 reads TGTGCCAGCAGCGAGTGGGGCGCGGAGACCCAGTACTTC.

This clonotype was seen repeatedly, ten times or more. The CDR3 reads CASSQDLGRTYNEQFF. The CDR3 bases are TGCGCCAGCAGCCAAGATCTGGGTCGGACCTACAATGAGCAGTTCTTC. The J gene is TRBJ2-1, the V gene TRBV4-1; D gene uncertain. V dropped 0 bases and J dropped 2 bases, with 11 bases sitting between them. The CDR3 loop spans 16 amino acids. Germline V gene sequence: CDR1 MGHRA, CDR2 YSYEKL.

In its sample, this clonotype was seen a few times. The chain has TRBV29-1 and TRBJ2-1; a possible D gene is TRBD2 (5 bases). V lost 2 bases and J 5 bases, leaving 19 bases between the germline ends. The CDR3 totals 16 residues. The V gene's germline CDR1 is SQVTM and CDR2 ANQGSEA. The CDR3 region is CSVESPHMRGHNEQFF. The DNA of the CDR3 is TGCAGCGTTGAAAGCCCCCACATGAGAGGGCACAATGAGCAGTTCTTC.

This clonotype has more than one count but fewer than ten. The chain has TRBV5-1 and TRBJ1-6; D is ambiguous. This CDR3 is 14 amino acids long. The germline V and J ends were trimmed by 0 bases and 6 bases, with 7 bases remaining between them. Germline V gene sequence: CDR1 SGHRS, CDR2 YFSETQ. CDR3 DNA sequence: TGCGCCAGCAGCTTGGAGTCAGCTAATTCACCCCTCCACTTT. It specifies CASSLESANSPLHF.

This clonotype occurred many times. V is TRBV5-1 and J is TRBJ2-1; D may be TRBD1 or TRBD2 (5 bases each). The germline V and J ends were trimmed by 0 bases and 2 bases, with 9 bases remaining between them. CDR1 is SGHRS and CDR2 is YFSETQ in the germline V gene. This CDR3 contains 15 residues. CDR3 in amino acids: CASSLAGSPYNEQFF. The CDR3, as DNA: TGCGCCAGCAGCTTGGCAGGGAGCCCCTACAATGAGCAGTTCTTC.

This clonotype was counted a few times. This chain uses TRBV20-1 with TRBJ2-2; TRBD2 aligns across 10 bases. CDR3 length: 16 amino acids. The trim removed 1 base at V and 4 bases at J, leaving 6 bases unmatched. CDR1 DFQATT and CDR2 SNEGSKA come from the germline V gene (reference sequence). The CDR3 sequence: CSARVPSGSGTGELFF. The CDR3 DNA reads TGCAGTGCTAGAGTCCCTAGCGGGAGTGGCACCGGGGAGCTGTTTTTT.

There are a few counts of this clonotype. The chain combines TRBV7-9 with TRBJ2-1; 8 nucleotides agree with TRBD2. CDR3 length: 15 residues. Unmatched junction bases numbered 8, after V lost 6 bases and J lost 4 bases. The germline CDR1 and CDR2 sequences are SEHNR and FQNEAQ (reference sequence). CDR3 region: CASRMRGDMYNEQFF. As DNA, the CDR3 is TGTGCCAGCAGGATGCGGGGGGACATGTACAATGAGCAGTTCTTC.

The chain is built from TRBV6-4 and TRBJ2-3; the match to TRBD1 covers 9 bases. The CDR3 is 15 amino acids. The ends lost 8 bases at V and 3 bases at J; junction bases unmatched: 9. Per germline, CDR1 MRHNA and CDR2 SNTAGT. The CDR3 sequence: CASAPRDRVTDTQYF. The CDR3 DNA sequence: TGTGCCAGCGCACCCCGGGACAGGGTTACAGATACGCAGTATTTT.

This clonotype occurred a few times. The chain couples TRBV20-1 to TRBJ2-3; D not certain. Trimming cost V 2 bases and J 2 bases, with 14 bases left between them. This CDR3 is 15 amino acids long. Germline CDR1 is DFQATT and CDR2 is SNEGSKA (reference sequence). CDR3 nucleotides: TGCAGTGCTAGATTGGGAACAACCACCACAGATACGCAGTATTTT. Translated, it gives CSARLGTTTTDTQYF.